The rows below give T cell receptor beta chains drawn from one sample of a study of cytomegalovirus exposure and HLA in healthy donors. TCRdb's table, derived via immunoSEQ multiplex PCR, lists solely in-frame clones and lacks some. The sample holds a few hundred thousand clones, around nine tenths seen once. The specimen was PBMCs. The receptors originated from a woman aged 18-30 years in good health and CMV-seronegative. CDR3s leave out the opening cysteine and the closing phenylalanine or tryptophan.

v_gene,j_gene,CDR3aa
TRBV28,TRBJ1-6,ASSSATGPGSPLH
TRBV7-3,TRBJ2-7,ASSLAGRHYEQY
TRBV6-6,TRBJ2-7,ATPVRPTYEQY
TRBV5-4,TRBJ1-1,ASTRGQGRRITEAF
TRBV28,TRBJ1-4,ASSSGTQIWF
TRBV11-3,TRBJ2-2,ASSLVSTGELF
TRBV30,TRBJ1-1,APPRAGEAF
TRBV9,TRBJ2-6,ASSARGSGANVLT
TRBV9,TRBJ1-1,ASSGFRGGAENTEAF
TRBV5-1,TRBJ2-7,ASSSGLGDYEQY
TRBV10-1,TRBJ2-7,ASSDGFGQGWQY
TRBV30,TRBJ1-1,AWSRGMLTEAF
TRBV5-8,TRBJ1-2,ASSGDIGAFRVYGYT
TRBV6-5,TRBJ2-7,ATQNRASYEQY
TRBV28,TRBJ1-4,ASSLSGTGDEKLF
TRBV7-9,TRBJ2-7,ASSFAQGAVYEQY
TRBV10-3,TRBJ1-1,AITQSGRETEAF